These T cell receptor beta chains were read from a single sample in a study of vaccination effects on CD4 cells after COVID-19. No antigens are known for them. Sequencing used immunoSEQ multiplex PCR; TCRdb keeps in-frame clones, though not all of them. The sample lists around 71,000 clones; around 72% were seen once. The sample consisted of CD4+ T cells from PBMCs cultured with HCoV-OC43 spike peptides, taken before COVID-19 vaccination. The receptors derive from a human donor who received a COVID-19 vaccine. Both conserved end residues are part of each CDR3. Each record gives: CDR3 length, V gene, clone size, J gene, D gene, CDR3 protein, CDR3 DNA. The D gene is left open where the match is weak. A row's size may be missing; if present it is once, few, many or a size class.

15	TRBV7-9	-	TRBJ2-5	TRBD2	CASSLGGGYQETQYF	TGTGCCAGCAGCTTAGGCGGGGGGTACCAAGAGACCCAGTACTTC
17	TRBV15	-	TRBJ1-4	TRBD1	CATSSARTGRLNEKLFF	TGTGCCACCAGCAGCGCCAGGACAGGGAGATTAAATGAAAAACTGTTTTTT
16	TRBV5-4	-	TRBJ2-5	-	CASSSEKEGGRETQYF	TGTGCCAGCAGCTCAGAAAAGGAAGGAGGGAGGGAGACCCAGTACTTC
16	TRBV9	-	TRBJ2-2	TRBD2	CASSVSSGGNTGELFF	TGTGCCAGCAGCGTATCCAGCGGGGGAAACACCGGGGAGCTGTTTTTT
15	TRBV7-8	once	TRBJ2-2	-	CASSLGRGASGELFF	TGTGCCAGCAGCTTAGGGAGGGGGGCTTCCGGGGAGCTGTTTTTT
13	TRBV6-5	-	TRBJ2-6	-	CASSYFGQGAVTF	-
14	TRBV7-3	-	TRBJ1-6	-	CASSSQGYNSPLHF	TGTGCCAGCAGCTCACAGGGTTATAATTCACCCCTCCACTTT
14	TRBV10-3	few	TRBJ1-5	-	CAISESPSNQPQHF	TGTGCCATCAGTGAGTCGCCTAGCAATCAGCCCCAGCATTTT
15	TRBV20-1	large	TRBJ1-5	-	CSASHRAQLGQPQHF	TGCAGTGCTAGTCACCGGGCCCAGCTAGGTCAGCCCCAGCATTTT
15	TRBV6-2/TRBV6-3	few	TRBJ1-2	-	CASSYNGEPNYGYTF	TGTGCCAGCAGTTACAATGGGGAACCTAACTATGGCTACACCTTC
16	TRBV5-4	-	TRBJ2-1	TRBD2	CASSPTSGGAGNEQFF	TGTGCCAGCAGCCCCACTAGCGGGGGGGCCGGAAATGAGCAGTTCTTC
15	TRBV27	-	TRBJ2-2	-	CASSPRDQRPGELFF	TGTGCCAGCAGTCCCCGGGACCAGAGACCCGGGGAGCTGTTTTTT
13	TRBV7-2	-	TRBJ1-3	-	CASSLKGSNTIYF	TGTGCCAGCAGCTTAAAGGGTTCGAACACCATATATTTT
16	TRBV7-2	-	TRBJ2-2	-	CASSPRQATNTGELFF	TGTGCCAGCAGCCCCCGGCAGGCTACGAACACCGGGGAGCTGTTTTTT
16	TRBV24-1	once	TRBJ2-3	TRBD2	CATSDTRSGVTDTQYF	TGTGCCACCAGTGACACGAGGAGCGGGGTCACAGATACGCAGTATTTT
11	TRBV30	-	TRBJ2-6	-	CAWLGGIVLTF	TGTGCCTGGTTAGGAGGGATCGTCCTGACTTTC
16	TRBV7-2	-	TRBJ1-1	-	CASSLAASRVKAEAFF	TGTGCCAGCAGCTTGGCCGCCTCCAGGGTGAAGGCTGAAGCTTTCTTT
11	TRBV3-1/TRBV3-2	-	TRBJ2-2	-	CASSQRGELFF	TGTGCCAGCAGCCAACGGGGGGAGCTGTTTTTT
14	TRBV24-1	few	TRBJ1-2	-	CATSSQAGDYGYTF	TGTGCCACCAGTTCGCAAGCCGGGGACTATGGCTACACCTTC
16	TRBV9	-	TRBJ2-3	-	CASSVHGVGSTDTQYF	TGTGCCAGCAGCGTACATGGCGTGGGGAGCACAGATACGCAGTATTTT
15	TRBV7-2	once	TRBJ2-5	-	CASRAHGTPEGGQYF	TGTGCCAGCAGAGCGCACGGGACACCCGAAGGTGGCCAGTACTTC
15	TRBV6-5	-	TRBJ1-5	-	CASSYRAGGHQPQHF	TGTGCCAGCAGTTACCGTGCGGGGGGGCACCAGCCCCAGCATTTT
13	TRBV10-3	-	TRBJ1-5	-	CAIRAELNQPQHF	TGTGCCATCAGGGCGGAGCTCAATCAGCCCCAGCATTTT
15	TRBV5-1	-	TRBJ1-3	TRBD1	CASSNRTGSGNTIYF	TGCGCCAGCAGTAACCGGACAGGCTCTGGAAACACCATATATTTT
15	TRBV18	-	TRBJ2-2	TRBD1	CASSPRTGPTGELFF	TGTGCCAGCTCACCCCGGACAGGGCCCACCGGGGAGCTGTTTTTT
16	TRBV10-3	-	TRBJ2-5	-	CAISDLVNGGLQTQYF	TGTGCCATCAGCGACTTAGTTAACGGGGGGCTACAGACCCAGTACTTC
17	TRBV6-1	-	TRBJ2-2	TRBD1	CASSAPGGQGNTGELFF	TGTGCCAGCAGTGCCCCCGGGGGACAGGGGAACACCGGGGAGCTGTTTTTT
14	TRBV24-1	-	TRBJ1-5	TRBD1	CATSPTGARQPQHF	TGTGCCACCAGTCCTACAGGGGCCCGCCAGCCCCAGCATTTT
14	TRBV29-1	-	TRBJ1-2	TRBD1	CSVVDSGQPYGYTF	TGCAGCGTTGTGGATTCGGGACAGCCCTATGGCTACACCTTC
19	TRBV19	-	TRBJ2-2	TRBD1	CASSIEPTGLGGNTGELFF	TGTGCCAGTAGTATAGAACCGACAGGGTTGGGTGGGAACACCGGGGAGCTGTTTTTT
14	TRBV5-1	few	TRBJ2-1	-	CASSSDLSFGEQFF	TGCGCCAGCAGCTCGGATCTGAGTTTTGGTGAGCAGTTCTTC
19	TRBV4-2	-	TRBJ2-3	TRBD1	CASSQAGARSTGDSDTQYF	TGTGCCAGCAGCCAAGCGGGTGCAAGGTCGACAGGGGATTCAGATACGCAGTATTTT
16	TRBV5-5	-	TRBJ2-5	-	CASSTFRAALQETQYF	TGTGCCAGCAGCACCTTTCGAGCGGCACTACAAGAGACCCAGTACTTC
15	TRBV6-6	-	TRBJ1-5	TRBD1	CASSYRGQGDQPQHF	TGTGCCAGCAGTTACCGCGGACAGGGCGATCAGCCCCAGCATTTT
16	TRBV7-9	-	TRBJ2-5	TRBD2	CASSRGGGRHQETQYF	TGTGCCAGCAGCCGGGGCGGGGGACGTCACCAAGAGACCCAGTACTTC
14	TRBV18	-	TRBJ2-5	-	CASSPPGRQETQYF	TGTGCCAGCTCCCCCCCGGGGCGGCAAGAGACCCAGTACTTC
14	TRBV9	-	TRBJ2-2	TRBD2	CASSVWGGSGELFF	TGTGCCAGCAGCGTCTGGGGGGGATCCGGGGAGCTGTTTTTT
14	TRBV18	-	TRBJ2-3	-	CASSPTPSTDTQYF	TGTGCCAGCTCACCAACTCCGAGCACAGATACGCAGTATTTT
18	TRBV5-1	-	TRBJ2-2	-	CASSFEGGGYGNTGELFF	TGCGCCAGCAGCTTTGAGGGAGGGGGCTATGGAAACACCGGGGAGCTGTTTTTT
15	TRBV25-1	-	TRBJ2-1	-	CASSPSGTVYNEQFF	TGTGCCAGCAGTCCGTCCGGGACTGTTTACAATGAGCAGTTCTTC